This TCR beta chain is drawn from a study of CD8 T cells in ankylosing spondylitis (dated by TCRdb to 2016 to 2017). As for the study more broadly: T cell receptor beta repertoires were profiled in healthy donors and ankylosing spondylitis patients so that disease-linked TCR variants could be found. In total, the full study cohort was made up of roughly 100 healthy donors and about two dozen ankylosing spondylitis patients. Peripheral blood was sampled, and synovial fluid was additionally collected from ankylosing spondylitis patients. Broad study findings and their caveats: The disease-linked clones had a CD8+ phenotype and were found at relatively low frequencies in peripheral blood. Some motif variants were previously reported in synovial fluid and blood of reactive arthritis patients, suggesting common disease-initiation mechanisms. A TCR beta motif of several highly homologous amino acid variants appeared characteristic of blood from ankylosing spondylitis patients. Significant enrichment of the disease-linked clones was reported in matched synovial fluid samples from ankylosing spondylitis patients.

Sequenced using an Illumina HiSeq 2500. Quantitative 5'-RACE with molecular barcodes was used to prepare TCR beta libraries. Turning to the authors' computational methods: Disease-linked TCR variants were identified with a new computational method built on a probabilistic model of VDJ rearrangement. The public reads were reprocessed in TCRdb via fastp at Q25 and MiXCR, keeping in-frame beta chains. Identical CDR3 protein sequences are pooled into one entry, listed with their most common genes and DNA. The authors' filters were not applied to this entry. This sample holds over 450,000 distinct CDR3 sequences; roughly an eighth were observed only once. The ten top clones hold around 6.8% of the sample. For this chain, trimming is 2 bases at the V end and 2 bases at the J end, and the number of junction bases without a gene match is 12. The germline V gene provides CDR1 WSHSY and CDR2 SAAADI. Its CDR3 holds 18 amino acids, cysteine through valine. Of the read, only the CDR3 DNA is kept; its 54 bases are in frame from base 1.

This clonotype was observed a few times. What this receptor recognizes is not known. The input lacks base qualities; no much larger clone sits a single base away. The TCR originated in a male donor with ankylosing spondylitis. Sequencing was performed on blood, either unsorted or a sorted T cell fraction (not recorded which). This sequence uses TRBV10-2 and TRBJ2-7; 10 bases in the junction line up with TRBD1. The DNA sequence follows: TGCGCCAGCAGTGAGAGGTTCTATGGGACAGGGGAAACCTACGAGCAGTACGTC. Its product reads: CASSERFYGTGETYEQYV.